This record covers a single T cell receptor beta chain. Its antigen remains unknown. The repertoire was sequenced with immunoSEQ multiplex PCR; TCRdb's copy has only in-frame clones and lacks some. The top ten hold roughly 25% of the sample, which has approximately 31,000 clones, over 75% seen once. The source of the sample is a study of OX40 agonist ivuxolimab in advanced cancers. As for the study in general: Averaging roughly 60 years in age, with a range of about 23 to 85, the cohort was around 85% male. Whole-study results and caveats: The 0.1-3.0 mg/kg partial responders had among the lowest clonal expansion.

The CDR3 spans 14 residues. The V segment lost 9 bases and the J segment 6 bases; nucleotides outside the gene matches: 10. Looked up from germline, CDR1 is KGHSH and CDR2 is LQKENI. Exclusion of a patient followed from autoimmune disease history or systemic immunosuppression. The V gene is TRBV18, the J gene TRBJ1-1; TRBD1 agrees at 10 bases. This TCR was sampled from an adult with an advanced solid tumor such as melanoma, head and neck, liver or kidney cancer. Sequencing used CD4+ or CD8+ T cells sorted from blood, obtained in a trial of the OX40 agonist ivuxolimab. CDR3 nucleotides: TGTGCCAGTTTGGCTGGACAGGGGGTTTCTGAAGCTTTCTTT. As protein: CASLAGQGVSEAFF.